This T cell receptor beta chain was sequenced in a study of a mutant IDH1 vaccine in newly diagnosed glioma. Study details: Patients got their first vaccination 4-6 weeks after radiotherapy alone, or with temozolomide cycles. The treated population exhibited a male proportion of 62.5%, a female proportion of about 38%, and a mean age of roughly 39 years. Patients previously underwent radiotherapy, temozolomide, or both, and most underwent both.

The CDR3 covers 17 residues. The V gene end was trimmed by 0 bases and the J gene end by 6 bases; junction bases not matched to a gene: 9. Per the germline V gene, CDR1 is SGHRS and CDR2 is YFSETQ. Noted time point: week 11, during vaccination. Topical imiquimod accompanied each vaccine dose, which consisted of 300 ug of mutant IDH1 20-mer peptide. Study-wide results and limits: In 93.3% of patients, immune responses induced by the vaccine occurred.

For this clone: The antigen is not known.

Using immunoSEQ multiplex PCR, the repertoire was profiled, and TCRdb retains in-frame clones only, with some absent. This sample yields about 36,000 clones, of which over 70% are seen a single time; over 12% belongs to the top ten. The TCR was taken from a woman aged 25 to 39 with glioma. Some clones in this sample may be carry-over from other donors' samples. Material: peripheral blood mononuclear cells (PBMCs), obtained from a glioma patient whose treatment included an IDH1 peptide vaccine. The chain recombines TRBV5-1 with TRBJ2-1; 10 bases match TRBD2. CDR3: CASSLGRLAGASNEQFF. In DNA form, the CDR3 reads TGCGCCAGCAGCTTGGGTCGCCTAGCGGGAGCGTCCAATGAGCAGTTCTTC.